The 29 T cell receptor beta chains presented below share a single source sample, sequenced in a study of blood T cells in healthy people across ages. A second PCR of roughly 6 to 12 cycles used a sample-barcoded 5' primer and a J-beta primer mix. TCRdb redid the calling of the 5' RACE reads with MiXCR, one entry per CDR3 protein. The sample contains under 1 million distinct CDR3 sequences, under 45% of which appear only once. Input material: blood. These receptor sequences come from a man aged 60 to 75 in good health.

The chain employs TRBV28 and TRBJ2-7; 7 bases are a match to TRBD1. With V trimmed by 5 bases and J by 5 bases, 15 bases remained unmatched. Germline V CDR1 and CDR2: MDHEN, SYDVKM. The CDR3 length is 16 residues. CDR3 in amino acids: CASSGRQGSQVHEQYF. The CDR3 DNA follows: TGTGCCAGCAGTGGCCGACAGGGATCGCAAGTCCACGAGCAGTACTTC. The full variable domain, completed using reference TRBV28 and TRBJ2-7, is DVKVTQSSRYLVKRTGEKVFLECVQDMDHENMFWYRQDPGLGLRLIYFSYDVKMKEKGDIPEGYSVSREKKERFSLILESASTNQTSMYLCASSGRQGSQVHEQYFGPGTRLTVT.

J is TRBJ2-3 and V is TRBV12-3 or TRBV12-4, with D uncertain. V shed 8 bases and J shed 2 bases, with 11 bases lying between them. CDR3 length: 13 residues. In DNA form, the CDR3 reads TGTGCCAGCTCCCAGGCTGACACAGATACGCAGTATTTT. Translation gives CASSQADTDTQYF.

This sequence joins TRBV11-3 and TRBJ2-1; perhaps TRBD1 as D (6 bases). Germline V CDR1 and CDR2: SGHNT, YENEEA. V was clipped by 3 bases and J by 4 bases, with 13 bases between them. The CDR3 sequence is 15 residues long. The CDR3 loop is CASSFSGAKYNEQFF. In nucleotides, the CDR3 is TGTGCCAGCAGCTTTTCAGGGGCAAAATACAATGAGCAGTTCTTC.

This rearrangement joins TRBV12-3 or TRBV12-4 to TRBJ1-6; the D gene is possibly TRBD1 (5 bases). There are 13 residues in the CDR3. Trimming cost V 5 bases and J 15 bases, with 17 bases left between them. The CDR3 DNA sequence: TGTGCCAGCAGTGACAGAGACCAATTCATCCTCCACTTT. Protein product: CASSDRDQFILHF.

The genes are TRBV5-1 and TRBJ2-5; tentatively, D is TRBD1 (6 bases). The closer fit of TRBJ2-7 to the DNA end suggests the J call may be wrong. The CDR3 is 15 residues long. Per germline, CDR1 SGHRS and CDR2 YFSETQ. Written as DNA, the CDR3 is TGCGCCAGCAGCTCCGGGACCACAGGGTCCTACGAGCAGTACTTC. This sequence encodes CASSSGTTGSYEQYF.

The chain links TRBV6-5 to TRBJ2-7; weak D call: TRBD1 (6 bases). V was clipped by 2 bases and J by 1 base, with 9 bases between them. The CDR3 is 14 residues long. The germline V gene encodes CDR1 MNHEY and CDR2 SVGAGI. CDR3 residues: CASSYRDKSYEQYF. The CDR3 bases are TGTGCCAGCAGTTACCGGGACAAATCCTACGAGCAGTACTTC.

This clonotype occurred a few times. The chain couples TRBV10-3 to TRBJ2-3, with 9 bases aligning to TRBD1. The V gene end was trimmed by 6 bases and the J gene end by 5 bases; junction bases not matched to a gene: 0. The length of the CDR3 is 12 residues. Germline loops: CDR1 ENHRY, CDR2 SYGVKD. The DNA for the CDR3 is TGTGCCATCAGGGGACAGGGAGATACGCAGTATTTT. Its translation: CAIRGQGDTQYF.

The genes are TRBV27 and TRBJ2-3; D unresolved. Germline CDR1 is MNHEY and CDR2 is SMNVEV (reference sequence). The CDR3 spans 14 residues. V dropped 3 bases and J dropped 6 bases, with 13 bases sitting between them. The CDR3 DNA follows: TGTGCCAGCAGTTTTCGCAGCCTTTATGATACGCAGTATTTT. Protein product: CASSFRSLYDTQYF.

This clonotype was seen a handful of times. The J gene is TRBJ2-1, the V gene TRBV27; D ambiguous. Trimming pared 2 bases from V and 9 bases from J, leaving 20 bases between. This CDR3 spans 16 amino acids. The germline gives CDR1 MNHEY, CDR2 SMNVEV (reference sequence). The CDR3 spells CASSLTLSTGKVEQFF. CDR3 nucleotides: TGTGCCAGCAGTTTAACCCTTAGCACGGGTAAGGTTGAGCAGTTCTTC.

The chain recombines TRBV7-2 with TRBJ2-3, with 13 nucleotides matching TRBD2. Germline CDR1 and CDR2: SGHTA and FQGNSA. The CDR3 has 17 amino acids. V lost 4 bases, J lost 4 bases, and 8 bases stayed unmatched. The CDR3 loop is CASSSRTSGGISDTQYF. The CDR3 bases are TGTGCCAGCAGCTCTCGGACTAGCGGGGGTATATCAGATACGCAGTATTTT.

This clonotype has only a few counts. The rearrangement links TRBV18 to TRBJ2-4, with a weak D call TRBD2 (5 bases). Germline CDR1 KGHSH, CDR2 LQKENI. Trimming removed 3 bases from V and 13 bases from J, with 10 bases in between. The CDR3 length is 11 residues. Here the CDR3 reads CASSPGEEQYF. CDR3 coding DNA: TGTGCCAGCTCACCGGGAGAGGAGCAGTACTTC. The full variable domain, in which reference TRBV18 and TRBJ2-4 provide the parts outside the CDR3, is NAGVMQNPRHLVRRRGQEARLRCSPMKGHSHVYWYRQLPEEGLKFMVYLQKENIIDESGMPKERFSAEFPKEGPSILRIQQVVRGDSAAYFCASSPGEEQYFGAGTRLSVL.

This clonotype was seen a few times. The CDR3 coding sequence is TGTGCCACCGGAGAGGGACGAGAGCAAAATAGCAATCAGCCCCAGCATTTT. It specifies CATGEGREQNSNQPQHF. The J gene is TRBJ1-5, the V gene TRBV6-6, with TRBD1 as a possible D gene (5 bases). Germline assignment: CDR1 MNHNY and CDR2 SVGAGI (reference sequence). This CDR3 contains 17 residues. Trimming took off 10 bases at V and 0 bases at J, with 22 bases between the two ends.

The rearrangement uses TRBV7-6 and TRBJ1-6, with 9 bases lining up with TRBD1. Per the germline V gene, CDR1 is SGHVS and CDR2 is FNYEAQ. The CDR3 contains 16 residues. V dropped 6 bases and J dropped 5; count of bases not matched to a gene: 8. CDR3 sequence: CASRPEGTGNNSPLHF. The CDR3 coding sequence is TGTGCCAGCAGACCAGAGGGGACAGGGAATAATTCACCCCTCCACTTT.

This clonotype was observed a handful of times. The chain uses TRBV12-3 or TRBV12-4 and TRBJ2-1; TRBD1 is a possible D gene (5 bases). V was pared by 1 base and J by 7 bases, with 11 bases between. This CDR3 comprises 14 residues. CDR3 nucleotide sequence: TGTGCCAGCAGTTTAGGAGTCGCAGGGAATGAGCAGTTCTTC. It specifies CASSLGVAGNEQFF.

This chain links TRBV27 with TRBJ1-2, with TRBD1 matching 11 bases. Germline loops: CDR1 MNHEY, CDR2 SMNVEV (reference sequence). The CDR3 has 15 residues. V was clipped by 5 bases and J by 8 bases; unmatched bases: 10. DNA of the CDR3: TGTGCCAGCAGTCCCGGGACAGGGGGGCTTAAGGGCTACACCTTC. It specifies CASSPGTGGLKGYTF.

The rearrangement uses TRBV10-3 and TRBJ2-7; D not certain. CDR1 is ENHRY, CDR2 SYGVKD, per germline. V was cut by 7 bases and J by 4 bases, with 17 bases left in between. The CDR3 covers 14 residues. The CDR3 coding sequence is TGTGCCATCAATGACTCCCCGAATAAATACGAGCAGTACTTC. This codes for CAINDSPNKYEQYF.

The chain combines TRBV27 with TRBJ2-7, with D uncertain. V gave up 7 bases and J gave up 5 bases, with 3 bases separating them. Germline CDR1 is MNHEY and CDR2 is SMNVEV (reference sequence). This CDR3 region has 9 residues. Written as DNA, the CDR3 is TGTGCCAGCAAAGACGAGCAGTACTTC. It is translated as CASKDEQYF.

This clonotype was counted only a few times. CDR3 nucleotides: TGTGCCAGCAGCCAAGATTGGCCAGGTCGAGAGCAGTACTTC. Translated: CASSQDWPGREQYF. J is TRBJ2-5 and V is TRBV3-1; D gene ambiguous. From germline, CDR1 is LGHDT and CDR2 YNNKEL (reference sequence). The V gene lost 0 bases and the J gene lost 11 bases, with 16 bases spanning the gap. CDR3 size: 14 residues.

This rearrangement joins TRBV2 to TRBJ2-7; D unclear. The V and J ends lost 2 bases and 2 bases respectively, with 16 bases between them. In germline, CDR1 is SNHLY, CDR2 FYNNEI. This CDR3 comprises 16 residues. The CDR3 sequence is CASSETWWANAYEQYF. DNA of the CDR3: TGTGCCAGCAGTGAAACATGGTGGGCAAACGCCTACGAGCAGTACTTC.

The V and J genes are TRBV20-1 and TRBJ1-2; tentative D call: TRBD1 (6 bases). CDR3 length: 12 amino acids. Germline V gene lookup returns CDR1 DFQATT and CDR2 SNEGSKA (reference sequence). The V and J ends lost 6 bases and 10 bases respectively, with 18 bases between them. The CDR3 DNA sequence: TGCAGTGCCACCGTTGACAGGTCAGCCTACACCTTC. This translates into CSATVDRSAYTF.

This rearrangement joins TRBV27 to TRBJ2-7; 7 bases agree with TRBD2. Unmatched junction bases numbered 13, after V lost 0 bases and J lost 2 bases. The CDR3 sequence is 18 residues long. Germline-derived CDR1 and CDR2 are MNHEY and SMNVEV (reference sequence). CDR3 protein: CASSLSREDGRAPYEQYF. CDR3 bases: TGTGCCAGCAGTTTATCACGGGAGGACGGCAGGGCTCCCTACGAGCAGTACTTC.

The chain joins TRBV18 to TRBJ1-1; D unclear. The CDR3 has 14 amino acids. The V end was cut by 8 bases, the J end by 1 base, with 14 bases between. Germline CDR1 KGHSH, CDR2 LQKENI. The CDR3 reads CASNPDGTNTEAFF. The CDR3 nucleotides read TGTGCCAGCAACCCCGACGGAACGAACACTGAAGCTTTCTTT.

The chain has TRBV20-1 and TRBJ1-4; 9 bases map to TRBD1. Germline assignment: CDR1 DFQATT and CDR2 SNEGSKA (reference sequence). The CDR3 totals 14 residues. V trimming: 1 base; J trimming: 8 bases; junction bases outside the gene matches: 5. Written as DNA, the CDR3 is TGCAGTGCTAGAGTGCACAGGGGGCGCGAAAAACTGTTTTTT. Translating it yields CSARVHRGREKLFF.

CDR3 region: CASSLNPDRVGGYTF. CDR3 DNA: TGTGCCAGCAGTTTGAACCCGGACAGGGTGGGAGGCTACACCTTC. The chain has TRBV28 and TRBJ1-2; 8 bases map to TRBD1. The junction had 11 bases not matched to a gene; V was cut back by 3 bases and J by 8 bases. The CDR3 has 15 amino acids. CDR1 MDHEN and CDR2 SYDVKM come from the germline V gene.

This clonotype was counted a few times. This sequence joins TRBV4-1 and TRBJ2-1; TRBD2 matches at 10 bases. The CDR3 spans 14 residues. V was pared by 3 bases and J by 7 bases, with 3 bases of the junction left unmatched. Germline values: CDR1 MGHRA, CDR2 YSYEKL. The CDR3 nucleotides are TGCGCCAGCAGCCACAAGCGGGGGGGTAATGAGCAGTTCTTC. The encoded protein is CASSHKRGGNEQFF.

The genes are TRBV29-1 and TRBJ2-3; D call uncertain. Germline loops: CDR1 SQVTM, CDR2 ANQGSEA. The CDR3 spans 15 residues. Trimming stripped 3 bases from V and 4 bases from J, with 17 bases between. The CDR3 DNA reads TGCAGCGTTGAGGGCCAGAGCCCTGGGGCAGATACGCAGTATTTT. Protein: CSVEGQSPGADTQYF.

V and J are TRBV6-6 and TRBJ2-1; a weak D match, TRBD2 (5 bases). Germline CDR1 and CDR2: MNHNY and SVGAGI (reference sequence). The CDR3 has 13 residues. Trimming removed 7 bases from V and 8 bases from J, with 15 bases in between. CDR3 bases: TGTGCCAGCAAGTTATTCGGGGTGGATGAGCAGTTCTTC. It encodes CASKLFGVDEQFF.

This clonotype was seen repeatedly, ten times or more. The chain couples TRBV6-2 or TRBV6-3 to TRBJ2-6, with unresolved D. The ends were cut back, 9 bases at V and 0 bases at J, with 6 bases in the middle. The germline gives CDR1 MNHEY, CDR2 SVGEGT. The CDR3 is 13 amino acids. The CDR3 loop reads CASFLSGANVLTF. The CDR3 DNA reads TGTGCCAGTTTTCTCTCTGGGGCCAACGTCCTGACTTTC.

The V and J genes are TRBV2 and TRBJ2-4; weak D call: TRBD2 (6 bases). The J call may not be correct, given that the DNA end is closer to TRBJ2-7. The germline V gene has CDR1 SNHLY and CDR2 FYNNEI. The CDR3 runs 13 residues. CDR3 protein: CASEPGGEYEQYF. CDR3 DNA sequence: TGTGCCAGCGAACCCGGGGGAGAGTACGAGCAGTACTTC.